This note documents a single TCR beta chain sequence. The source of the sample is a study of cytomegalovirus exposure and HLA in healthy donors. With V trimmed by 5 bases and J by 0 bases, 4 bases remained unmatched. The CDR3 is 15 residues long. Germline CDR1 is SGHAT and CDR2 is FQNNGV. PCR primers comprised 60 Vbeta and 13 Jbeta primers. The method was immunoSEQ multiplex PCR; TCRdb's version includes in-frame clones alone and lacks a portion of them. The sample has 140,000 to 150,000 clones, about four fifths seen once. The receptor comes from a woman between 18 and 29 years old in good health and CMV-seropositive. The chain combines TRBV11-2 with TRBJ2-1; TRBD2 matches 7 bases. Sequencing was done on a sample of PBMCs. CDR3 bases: TGTGCCAGCAGCCTACGGACTAGCTCCTACAATGAGCAGTTCTTC. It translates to CASSLRTSSYNEQFF.